The 10 T cell receptor beta chains below all came from one sample that was sequenced in a study of T-cell reconstitution after alpha-beta-depleted transplantation in children. TCRbeta library construction was performed incorporating unique molecular identifiers. Via MiXCR, TCRdb re-called the PCR reads, giving one row per CDR3 protein. The sample lists under 350,000 distinct CDR3 sequences; almost 10% were seen once. Sample: PBMCs from the stem cell graft donor, taken from the stem cell graft. Source of these receptors: a human donor who donated a stem cell graft to a child with SCID.

This clonotype occurred many times. The chain combines TRBV29-1 with TRBJ2-3, with 11 bases matching TRBD1. Germline values: CDR1 SQVTM, CDR2 ANQGSEA. Germline trimming cut 7 bases from V and 7 bases from J; bases unmatched to any gene: 7. The CDR3 has 13 residues. CDR3 sequence: CSAGQGAIHTQYF. The CDR3 DNA reads as TGCAGCGCTGGACAGGGGGCGATTCATACGCAGTATTTT.

This clonotype has at least ten counts. This chain links TRBV7-6 with TRBJ1-2, with D maybe TRBD1 (6 bases). V dropped 5 bases and J dropped 2 bases, with 15 bases sitting between them. CDR1 is SGHVS, CDR2 FNYEAQ, per germline. The CDR3 totals 15 residues. The CDR3: CASSQLPDRNYGYTF. Written as DNA, the CDR3 is TGTGCCAGCAGCCAACTCCCGGACAGAAACTATGGCTACACCTTC.

The chain has TRBV7-9 and TRBJ1-4, with a tentative D call TRBD1 (5 bases). Germline loops: CDR1 SEHNR, CDR2 FQNEAQ (reference sequence). V gave up 8 bases and J gave up 7 bases, with 20 bases separating them. This CDR3 has 15 residues. As DNA, the CDR3 is TGTGCCAGCGGGGCCTTAAGCCAATGGGGTGAAAAACTGTTTTTT. It is translated as CASGALSQWGEKLFF.

This clonotype appeared many times. The rearrangement links TRBV9 to TRBJ2-3; D ambiguous. Germline-derived CDR1 and CDR2 are SGDLS and YYNGEE. The CDR3 spans 13 residues. The V and J ends lost 0 bases and 3 bases respectively, with 5 bases between them. The CDR3 DNA is TGTGCCAGCAGCGTAGGGAGAACAGATACGCAGTATTTT. Protein product: CASSVGRTDTQYF.

There are many counts of this clonotype. This chain uses TRBV9 with TRBJ1-2; 8 nucleotides line up with TRBD1. The junction had 6 bases not matched to a gene; V was cut back by 3 bases and J by 8 bases. The CDR3 length is 13 residues. Germline-derived CDR1 and CDR2 are SGDLS and YYNGEE. The CDR3 DNA is TGTGCCAGCAGCGAAAGGACAGGGCAAGGCTACACCTTC. It encodes CASSERTGQGYTF. The full variable domain, its missing parts supplied by reference TRBV9 and TRBJ1-2, is DSGVTQTPKHLITATGQRVTLRCSPRSGDLSVYWYQQSLDQGLQFLIQYYNGEERAKGNILERFSAQQFPDLHSELNLSSLELGDSALYFCASSERTGQGYTFGSGTRLTVV.

The chain carries TRBV7-3 and TRBJ2-1; a possible D gene is TRBD2 (6 bases). Germline assignment: CDR1 SGHTA and CDR2 FQGTGA. The V end lost 0 bases, the J end lost 10 bases, and 16 bases lay between the germline ends. This CDR3 spans 15 amino acids. CDR3 DNA: TGTGCCAGCAGCTTAACCACCGGGGGACCTATAGAGCAGTTCTTC. As protein: CASSLTTGGPIEQFF. The full variable domain, with the rest looked up from reference TRBV7-3 and TRBJ2-1, is GAGVSQTPSNKVTEKGKYVELRCDPISGHTALYWYRQSLGQGPEFLIYFQGTGAADDSGLPNDRFFAVRPEGSVSTLKIQRTERGDSAVYLCASSLTTGGPIEQFFGPGTRLTVL.

This clonotype was seen repeatedly, ten times or more. At one end the junction does not follow the germline gene, possibly because of a read error. The genes are TRBV12-3 or TRBV12-4 and TRBJ1-1; D may be TRBD1 (5 bases). The CDR3 runs 14 residues. This chain's CDR3 is CASSLGGENTEAFF. DNA for the CDR3: TGTGCCAGCAGCTTAGGAGGGGAGAACACTGAAGCTTTCTTT.

The rearrangement links TRBV6-5 to TRBJ2-3; 9 positions agree with TRBD1. The CDR3 is made up of 14 amino acids. Trimming took 4 bases from V and 5 from J; bases not matched to a gene: 4. Germline CDR1 and CDR2: MNHEY and SVGAGI. As DNA, the CDR3 is TGTGCCAGCAGTTGGGACAGGGATGGAGATACGCAGTATTTT. This gives the protein CASSWDRDGDTQYF.

Ten or more counts support this clonotype. The rearrangement links TRBV6-1 to TRBJ1-4; 9 positions agree with TRBD1. V trimming: 5 bases; J trimming: 8 bases; junction bases outside the gene matches: 9. CDR1 and CDR2 from the germline V gene are MNHNS and SASEGT. This CDR3 is 15 amino acids long. The CDR3 here is CASSPLWDRDEKLFF. The CDR3 coding sequence is TGTGCCAGCAGTCCCCTTTGGGACAGGGACGAAAAACTGTTTTTT.

This clonotype has more than one count but fewer than ten. CDR3 nucleotides: TGTGCCAGCAAGTTGACAGGGGTCTCTTCACCCCTCCACTTT. This translates into CASKLTGVSSPLHF. The chain employs TRBV6-5 and TRBJ1-6; TRBD1 matches 8 bases. Germline V gene sequence: CDR1 MNHEY, CDR2 SVGAGI. This CDR3 has 14 amino acids. V lost 7 bases to trimming and J lost 9 bases; unmatched junction nucleotides: 8.